This TCR beta chain was observed in a study of shared clonotypes between healthy human individuals. V was clipped by 3 bases and J by 10 bases, with 9 bases between them. The CDR3 contains 11 residues. Germline lookup yields CDR1 MDHEN and CDR2 SYDVKM. General study findings and limits: Generation of non-shared clonotypes was less probable than generation of clonotypes shared by all four donors.

In regard to this clone: As yet, its antigen is unknown.

The study ran the assay at deep level. Repertoires were generated with immunoSEQ multiplex PCR, while TCRdb's copy carries only in-frame clones and drops some. This repertoire shows 2,500,000 or so clones, about 90% found once; its top ten account for 0.37%. Sequencing was carried out using naive CD4+ T cells from PBMCs. Subset indicated: CD45RA+ positively selected. The sequence came from a man younger than 35 in good health. Some clones in this sample may be carry-over from other donors' samples. This sequence joins TRBV28 and TRBJ1-1, with D hard to call. The CDR3 bases are TGTGCCAGCAGTTTCCTCTATGGAGCTTTCTTT. Protein sequence: CASSFLYGAFF.